The present entry profiles one TCR beta chain with its context. These data are taken from a study of T cell responses to AZD1222 COVID-19 vaccine. This CDR3 region has 16 residues. Trimming stripped 6 bases from V and 2 bases from J, with 17 bases between. CDR1 is MNHEY, CDR2 SVGEGT, per germline. Profiling relied on immunoSEQ multiplex PCR, and the TCRdb table lists in-frame clones only, not all of them. The sample lists about 83,000 clones, about 83% occurring once. This specimen was peripheral blood, taken on day 0 of AZD1222 vaccination. The sequence derives from an adult in good health. The V call is TRBV6-2 or TRBV6-3, the J call TRBJ1-5, with D tentatively TRBD1 (5 bases). The CDR3 protein is CASSRPGVGGNQPQHF. Written as DNA, the CDR3 is TGTGCCAGCAGCCGGCCGGGGGTAGGGGGCAATCAGCCCCAGCATTTT.